These 10 T cell receptor beta chains were all obtained from the same sample, sequenced in a study of neurological immune-mediated disorders (dated 2019 in TCRdb). Receptor libraries were prepared by 5' RACE. The sequencer listed for this sample is Illumina HiSeq 2500. The raw public reads went through TCRdb reprocessing: fastp at Q25, MiXCR clone calling, in-frame beta chains kept. When rows share a CDR3 protein, they turn into one entry using the most common DNA and genes. The sample contains tens of thousands of distinct CDR3 sequences, about 4.3% of them found a single time. Around 6% of the sample rests with the top ten. The time point label for this specimen denotes: longitudinal time-point 3. The sequencing sample was made of PBMCs. These receptors came from an older woman with multiple sclerosis.

The table lists this clonotype with many counts. The rearrangement joins TRBV14 to TRBJ2-7; 9 bases agree with TRBD1. V shed 3 bases, J shed 3 bases, and the junction held 6 bases outside the gene matches. This CDR3 contains 15 residues. Germline assignment: CDR1 SGHDN and CDR2 FVKESK. This CDR3 reads CASSQHTGQGYEQYF. The CDR3 DNA is TGTGCCAGCAGCCAGCACACGGGACAGGGCTACGAGCAGTACTTC.

This clonotype was found many times. The rearrangement links TRBV4-2 to TRBJ2-3, with D unclear. The CDR3 covers 14 residues. Germline V gene sequence: CDR1 LGHNA, CDR2 YNFKEQ. Trimming removed 0 bases at V and 2 bases at J, with 6 bases between. Here the CDR3 DNA reads TGTGCCAGCAGCCAAGATCCCATCACAGATACGCAGTATTTT. Its protein product is CASSQDPITDTQYF.

This clonotype has a single count. The V and J genes are TRBV5-5 and TRBJ2-2; no firm D call. Germline V gene sequence: CDR1 SGHKS, CDR2 YYEKEE (reference sequence). The CDR3 extends over 11 amino acids. Trimming left V 6 bases short and J 7 bases short, with 7 bases between. The CDR3 here is CASTNVGELFF. Here the CDR3 DNA reads TGTGCCAGCACGAATGTCGGGGAGCTGTTTTTT.

There are many counts of this clonotype. The CDR3 nucleotides are TGTGCCAGCAGTTCGGACAGGGGGGGCAATCAGCCCCAGCATTTT. Encoded protein: CASSSDRGGNQPQHF. The rearrangement uses TRBV2 and TRBJ1-5; 10 bases agree with TRBD1. There are 15 residues in the CDR3. The trim removed 5 bases at V and 2 bases at J, leaving 3 bases unmatched. CDR1 and CDR2 from the germline V gene are SNHLY and FYNNEI.

This clonotype was detected a few times. A single base separates this from a much larger clone, so it may be a read error. This sequence joins TRBV20-1 and TRBJ2-2; no firm D call. The germline V gene has CDR1 DFQATT and CDR2 SNEGSKA (reference sequence). This CDR3 has 12 residues. Trimming removed 2 bases at V and 7 bases at J, with 8 bases between. The CDR3 nucleotides are TGCAGTGCTAGACATGGGGTCGGGGAGCTGTTTTTT. Residues: CSARHGVGELFF.

This clonotype was observed at least ten times. The J gene is TRBJ2-7, the V gene TRBV5-1; 10 positions match TRBD1. CDR3 length: 13 residues. The J segment lost 7 bases and the V segment lost 7 bases, leaving 8 bases of the junction unmatched. Germline CDR1 is SGHRS and CDR2 is YFSETQ. CDR3 sequence: CASRQGATREQYF. The CDR3 DNA reads TGCGCCAGCCGACAGGGGGCTACGAGGGAGCAGTACTTC.

This clonotype was seen ten or more times. V gene TRBV25-1 combines with J gene TRBJ2-3, with D uncertain. The V end lost 8 bases, the J end lost 6 bases, and 18 bases lay between the germline ends. This CDR3 region has 14 residues. The germline gives CDR1 MGHDK, CDR2 SYGVNS. CDR3 DNA sequence: TGTGCCAGCCGCGGACCGATCGGACCGGATACGCAGTATTTT. Protein product: CASRGPIGPDTQYF.

This clonotype was detected many times. This sequence joins TRBV10-3 and TRBJ2-1, with TRBD2 matching over 13 bases. V lost 10 bases, J lost 0 bases, and 9 bases stayed unmatched. The CDR3 has 17 residues. Germline V gene sequence: CDR1 ENHRY, CDR2 SYGVKD. CDR3 DNA sequence: TGTGCCACACGACTAGCGGGGGGCGATAGCTCCTACAATGAGCAGTTCTTC. Translating it yields CATRLAGGDSSYNEQFF.

This clonotype was seen many times. J is TRBJ2-7 and V is TRBV14; D ambiguous. The length of the CDR3 is 13 residues. V lost 0 bases, J lost 7 bases, and 10 bases lay in between. In germline, CDR1 is SGHDN, CDR2 FVKESK. The CDR3 region has the DNA TGTGCCAGCAGCCAAGATTTCGTGCGGGAGCAGTACTTC. Amino acid sequence: CASSQDFVREQYF. Full variable domain (remainder filled in from reference TRBV14 and TRBJ2-7): EAGVTQFPSHSVIEKGQTVTLRCDPISGHDNLYWYRRVMGKEIKFLLHFVKESKQDESGMPNNRFLAERTGGTYSTLKVQPAELEDSGVYFCASSQDFVREQYFGPGTRLTVT.

In its sample, this clonotype was seen many times. This chain links TRBV7-9 with TRBJ2-3; the D is unclear. This CDR3 region has 16 residues. From germline, CDR1 is SEHNR and CDR2 FQNEAQ (reference sequence). V lost 5 bases and J lost 2, with 17 bases in between. The CDR3 loop reads CASSPTGRRSTDTQYF. In DNA form, the CDR3 reads TGTGCCAGCAGCCCGACGGGCAGGAGATCCACAGATACGCAGTATTTT.